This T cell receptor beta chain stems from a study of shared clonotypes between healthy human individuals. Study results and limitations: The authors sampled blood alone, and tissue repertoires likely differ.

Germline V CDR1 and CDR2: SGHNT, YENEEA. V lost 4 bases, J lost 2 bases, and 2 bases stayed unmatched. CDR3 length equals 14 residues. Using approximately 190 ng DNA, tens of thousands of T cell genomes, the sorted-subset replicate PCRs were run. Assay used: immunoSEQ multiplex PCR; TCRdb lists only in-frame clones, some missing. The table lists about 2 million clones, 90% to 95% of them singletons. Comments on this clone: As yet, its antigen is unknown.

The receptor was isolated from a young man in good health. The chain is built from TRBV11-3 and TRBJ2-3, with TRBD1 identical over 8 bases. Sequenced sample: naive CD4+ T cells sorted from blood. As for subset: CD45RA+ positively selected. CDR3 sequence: CASSSGQATDTQYF. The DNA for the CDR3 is TGTGCCAGCAGCTCGGGACAGGCCACAGATACGCAGTATTTT.